These T cell receptor beta chains were read from a single sample in a study of cytomegalovirus exposure and HLA in healthy donors. Sequenced by immunoSEQ multiplex PCR; TCRdb stores in-frame clones only, minus some. The table shows 75,000 to 100,000 clones, with roughly 79% occurring only once. The sample consisted of PBMCs. Every receptor here comes from a woman between 65 and 79 years old in good health and CMV-seropositive. Each CDR3 is given with its conserved first and last residue. The D gene is left open where the match is weak. A clone size is listed for some rows: how often the clone was seen (once, few, many), or a class if it is expanded.

size	J	D	V	CDR3	DNA
.	TRBJ1-3	TRBD1	TRBV19	CASSKTGVGNTIYF	TGTGCCAGTAGTAAGACAGGGGTCGGAAACACCATATATTTT
.	TRBJ2-1	TRBD2	TRBV25-1	CASSESGGGYNEQFF	TGTGCCAGCAGTGAATCGGGGGGAGGCTACAATGAGCAGTTCTTC
.	TRBJ1-4	TRBD1	TRBV6-6	CASSPIQGARQEKLFF	TGTGCCAGCAGCCCCATTCAGGGGGCGCGTCAAGAAAAACTGTTTTTT
.	TRBJ2-5	.	TRBV2	CASSPSVGGETQYF	TGTGCCAGCAGCCCCTCCGTTGGGGGGGAGACCCAGTACTTC
.	TRBJ1-6	TRBD1	TRBV4-1	CASSQPGQGNSPLHF	TGCGCCAGCAGCCAACCGGGACAGGGGAATTCACCCCTCCACTTT
.	TRBJ2-3	TRBD1	TRBV2	CASSEAEQGPQGYF	TGTGCCAGCAGTGAAGCGGAACAGGGGCCCCAGGGGTATTTT
.	TRBJ2-7	TRBD1	TRBV29-1	CSVESGQMGQYF	TGCAGCGTTGAATCGGGACAGATGGGGCAGTACTTC
once	TRBJ1-1	.	TRBV7-9	CSSSPYRENTEAFF	TGTTCCAGCAGCCCGTACAGGGAGAACACTGAAGCTTTCTTT
once	TRBJ2-1	TRBD1	TRBV7-3	CASSLTGRGLRSSYNEQFF	TGTGCCAGCAGCTTAACGGGTAGGGGGCTAAGGAGCTCCTACAATGAGCAGTTCTTC
.	TRBJ1-2	TRBD1	TRBV5-4	CASSSGQTTGYTF	TGTGCCAGCAGCTCGGGACAGACTACTGGCTACACCTTC
.	TRBJ1-2	.	TRBV28	CASSPGSGVSYGYTF	TGTGCCAGCAGTCCCGGGTCCGGGGTTAGCTATGGCTACACCTTC
.	TRBJ1-1	.	TRBV19	CASSIWAPNTEAFF	TGTGCCAGTAGTATCTGGGCACCTAACACTGAAGCTTTCTTT
.	TRBJ2-3	TRBD1	TRBV11-2	CASSLIGTATDTQYF	TGTGCCAGCAGCTTAATAGGGACAGCCACAGATACGCAGTATTTT
.	TRBJ2-7	TRBD2	TRBV4-1	CASSQDWWTSDSPYEQYF	TGCGCCAGCAGCCAAGATTGGTGGACTAGCGACTCACCCTACGAGCAGTACTTC
.	TRBJ1-5	TRBD1	TRBV29-1	CSVGTGHGQPQHF	TGCAGCGTTGGGACAGGGCATGGTCAGCCCCAGCATTTT
once	TRBJ2-7	.	TRBV6-6	CASSSYSTTYEQYF	TGTGCCAGCAGTTCGTACAGTACAACCTACGAGCAGTACTTC
.	TRBJ2-6	TRBD1	TRBV9	CASSAITQGNMANVLTF	TGTGCCAGCAGCGCAATAACACAGGGGAATATGGCCAACGTCCTGACTTTC
.	TRBJ2-3	TRBD1	TRBV5-1	CASSLPTGVGDTQYF	TGCGCCAGCAGCTTGCCCACAGGGGTGGGCGATACGCAGTATTTT
.	TRBJ2-7	.	TRBV28	CASSSVTGTYEQYF	TGTGCCAGCAGTTCCGTGACAGGTACCTACGAGCAGTACTTC
.	TRBJ2-7	TRBD1	TRBV28	CASTPGGTGTGPYEQYF	TGTGCCAGCACCCCAGGGGGTACCGGGACAGGTCCCTACGAGCAGTACTTC
.	TRBJ2-6	.	TRBV4-1	CASSQVAYSSGANVLTF	TGCGCCAGCAGCCAAGTAGCGTACAGCTCTGGGGCCAACGTCCTGACTTTC
.	TRBJ2-1	TRBD1	TRBV18	CASSPSAGGPEQFF	TGTGCCAGCTCACCATCCGCAGGGGGCCCTGAGCAGTTCTTC
.	TRBJ2-3	.	TRBV7-2	CASSLFDRSSSTDTQYF	TGTGCCAGCAGCTTATTCGACAGGAGCTCTAGCACAGATACGCAGTATTTT
.	TRBJ1-4	.	TRBV7-6	CASRRTVSTNEKLFF	TGTGCCAGCAGACGGACAGTTTCAACTAATGAAAAACTGTTTTTT
.	TRBJ2-7	.	TRBV2	CASSEQGMNEQYF	TGTGCCAGCAGTGAACAGGGCATGAACGAGCAGTACTTC
.	TRBJ2-1	TRBD2	TRBV5-1	CASSGTISSYNEQFF	TGCGCCAGCAGCGGGACTATCAGCTCCTACAATGAGCAGTTCTTC
.	TRBJ2-1	TRBD2	TRBV4-3	CASSQALAGGPEQFF	TGCGCCAGCAGCCAAGCGCTAGCGGGGGGGCCTGAGCAGTTCTTC
.	TRBJ2-1	TRBD2	TRBV7-9	CSSSPAASSGTSYNEQFF	TGTTCCAGCAGCCCGGCGGCTTCTAGCGGGACGTCCTACAATGAGCAGTTCTTC
.	TRBJ2-3	.	TRBV11-2	CASSFQDSTDTQYF	TGTGCCAGCAGCTTCCAGGACTCCACAGATACGCAGTATTTT
.	TRBJ2-2	TRBD1	TRBV9	CASSRRPGGAETGELFF	TGTGCCAGCAGCAGGAGGCCAGGGGGCGCCGAGACCGGGGAGCTGTTTTTT
.	TRBJ2-5	.	TRBV19	CASSITLNQETQYF	TGTGCCAGTAGTATTACTCTGAACCAAGAGACCCAGTACTTC
.	TRBJ2-3	.	TRBV27	CASSSRRGAPDTQYF	TGTGCCAGCAGTTCAAGACGCGGGGCCCCGGATACGCAGTATTTT
once	TRBJ1-5	TRBD1	TRBV10-2	CASSQVPGQGNQPQHF	TGCGCCAGCAGTCAAGTTCCCGGACAGGGCAATCAGCCCCAGCATTTT
.	TRBJ2-5	.	TRBV5-6	CASSWGGGQETQYF	TGTGCCAGCAGCTGGGGAGGGGGCCAAGAGACCCAGTACTTC
.	TRBJ1-4	.	TRBV30	CAWSPIESATNEKLFF	TGTGCCTGGAGTCCCATCGAGTCTGCAACTAATGAAAAACTGTTTTTT
.	TRBJ2-7	TRBD2	TRBV28	CASSYRLAGVAEQYF	TGTGCCAGCAGTTACCGACTAGCGGGAGTTGCCGAGCAGTACTTC
.	TRBJ1-2	.	TRBV7-2	CASSRGQGLGYTF	TGTGCCAGCTCGAGAGGGCAAGGCTTGGGCTACACCTTC
.	TRBJ2-2	TRBD1	TRBV7-2	CASSLAGGANGELFF	TGTGCCAGCAGCTTAGCAGGGGGCGCGAACGGGGAGCTGTTTTTT
.	TRBJ2-4	TRBD2	TRBV29-1	CSVDKGLAGSPGNIQYF	TGCAGCGTTGATAAGGGACTAGCGGGGTCTCCGGGGAACATTCAGTACTTC
.	TRBJ2-7	TRBD2	TRBV28	CASSLGTSGSYEQYF	TGTGCCAGCAGTTTGGGGACTAGCGGCTCCTACGAGCAGTACTTC
few	TRBJ2-5	.	TRBV5-4	CASSLGGDWETQYF	TGTGCCAGCAGCTTGGGGGGGGATTGGGAGACCCAGTACTTC
.	TRBJ1-1	TRBD1	TRBV7-9	CAGSSGQGAVKGAFF	TGTGCCGGCAGCTCGGGACAGGGGGCCGTTAAAGGAGCTTTCTTT
.	TRBJ1-5	.	TRBV7-9	CASSSIQGASNQPQHF	TGTGCCAGCAGCTCGATACAGGGTGCGAGCAATCAGCCCCAGCATTTT
.	TRBJ2-1	TRBD2	TRBV9	CASSGSGSYNEQFF	TGTGCCAGCAGCGGGAGCGGGAGCTACAATGAGCAGTTCTTC
.	TRBJ1-5	.	TRBV27	CASSFQGRNQPQHF	TGTGCCAGCAGTTTTCAGGGGCGGAATCAGCCCCAGCATTTT
.	TRBJ1-4	.	TRBV5-1	CASRGASEKLFF	TGCGCCAGCAGGGGGGCGTCTGAAAAACTGTTTTTT
few	TRBJ1-2	TRBD1	TRBV29-1	CSVEASGGGYGYTF	TGCAGCGTTGAAGCCTCAGGGGGCGGCTATGGCTACACCTTC
.	TRBJ1-6	TRBD1	TRBV10-3	CAIRGQTYNSPLHF	TGTGCCATCAGGGGACAGACCTATAATTCACCCCTCCACTTT
.	TRBJ2-7	TRBD2	TRBV28	CASSTSGGADEQYF	TGTGCCAGCAGCACCAGCGGGGGGGCCGACGAGCAGTACTTC
.	TRBJ1-1	.	TRBV19	CATRQDMNTEAFF	TGTGCCACCCGACAGGATATGAACACTGAAGCTTTCTTT
.	TRBJ1-4	.	TRBV27	CAAGRVEKLFF	TGTGCCGCTGGGAGGGTTGAAAAACTGTTTTTT
.	TRBJ2-5	.	TRBV5-8	CASSMSATRGETQYF	TGTGCCAGCAGTATGTCCGCCACTAGAGGAGAGACCCAGTACTTC
.	TRBJ1-5	.	TRBV19	CASTGAGRANQPQHF	TGTGCCAGTACAGGGGCAGGGAGAGCCAATCAGCCCCAGCATTTT
.	TRBJ2-6	.	TRBV28	CASSFRRNSGANVLTF	TGTGCCAGCAGTTTTAGGAGGAACTCTGGGGCCAACGTCCTGACTTTC
.	TRBJ2-4	.	TRBV6-1	CASTPGENIQYF	TGTGCCAGCACCCCGGGGGAAAACATTCAGTACTTC
once	TRBJ2-3	.	TRBV9	CASSVGVGGPADTQYF	TGTGCCAGCAGCGTAGGTGTCGGGGGGCCGGCAGATACGCAGTATTTT
.	TRBJ2-3	TRBD1	TRBV11-2	CASSLSGPGQGADTQYF	TGTGCCAGCAGCTTATCGGGCCCTGGACAGGGGGCAGATACGCAGTATTTT